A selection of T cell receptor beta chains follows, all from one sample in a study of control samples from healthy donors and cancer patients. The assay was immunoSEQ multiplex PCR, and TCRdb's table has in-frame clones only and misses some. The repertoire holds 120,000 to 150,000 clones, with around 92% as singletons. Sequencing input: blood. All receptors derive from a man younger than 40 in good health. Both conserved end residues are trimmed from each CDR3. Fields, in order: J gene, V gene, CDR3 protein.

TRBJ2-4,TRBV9,ASSPRQGMGNIQY
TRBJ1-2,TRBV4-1,ASSQEGQGDMYGYT
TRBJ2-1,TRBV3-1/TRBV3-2,ASSQDLGGGPDEQF
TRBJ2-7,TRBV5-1,ASSLANPASYEQY
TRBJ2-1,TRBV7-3,ASSPAPGLYNEQF
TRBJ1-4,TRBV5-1,ASTFLTGPNEKLF
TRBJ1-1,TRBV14,ASSQRGSDTEAF
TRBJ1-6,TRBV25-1,ASSLRRTNSPLH
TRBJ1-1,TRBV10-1,ASSELGPTEAF
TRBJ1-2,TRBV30,AWETGRKGGYT
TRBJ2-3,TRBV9,ASSVVSGGADTQY
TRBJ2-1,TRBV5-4,ASSFGGFWTADNEQF
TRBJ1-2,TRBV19,ASNPGGYGYT
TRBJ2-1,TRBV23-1,ASSYRDDEQF
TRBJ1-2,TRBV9,ASSVDRLANYGYT
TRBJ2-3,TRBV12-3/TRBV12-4,ASRTGGDTQY
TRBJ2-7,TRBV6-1,ASSADTGGMGGYEQY
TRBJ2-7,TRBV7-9,ASSLQGNEQY
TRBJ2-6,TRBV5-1,ASSLDSSGANVLT
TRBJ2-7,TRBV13,ASSPTKGIPYEQY
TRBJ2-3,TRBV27,ASSYQVSTDTQY
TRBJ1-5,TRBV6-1,ASREGISYRAGNDNQPQH
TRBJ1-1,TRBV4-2,ASRSGNTEAF
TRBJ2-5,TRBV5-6,ASSVGGRETQY
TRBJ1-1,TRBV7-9,ASSPADRGRTEAF
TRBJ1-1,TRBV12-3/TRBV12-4,ASSPSSTEAF
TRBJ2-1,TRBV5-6,ASSLGAGEQF
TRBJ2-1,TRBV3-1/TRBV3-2,ASSQGTLADNEQF
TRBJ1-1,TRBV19,ASSIGLGTEAF
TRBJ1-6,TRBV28,ASSLGAGTGGSPLH
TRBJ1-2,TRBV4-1,ASSQPPGTVNYGYT
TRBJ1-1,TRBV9,ASSVVPTGVYEAF
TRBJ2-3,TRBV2,ASSDLGAQVDTQY
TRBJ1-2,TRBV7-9,ASSSGTEVHGYT
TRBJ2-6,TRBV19,ASSIAQISGANVLT
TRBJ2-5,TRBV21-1,ASRFRTGASKTQY
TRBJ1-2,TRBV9,ASSVATDYGYT
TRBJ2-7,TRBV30,AWSVDRGYEQY
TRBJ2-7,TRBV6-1,ASSEYPGSYEQY
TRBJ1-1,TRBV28,ASSSVRGGDTEAF
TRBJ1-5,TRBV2,ASSLDRLGNQPQH
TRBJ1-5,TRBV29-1,SVPGRGAGQPQH
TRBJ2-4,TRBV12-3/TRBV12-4,ASSLGRDPLQY
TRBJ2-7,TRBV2,ASRNPDSYEQY
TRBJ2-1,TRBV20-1,SAHLGRQF
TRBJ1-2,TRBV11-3,ASSFGQSRTNYGYT
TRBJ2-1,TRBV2,ASTLTVFNEQF
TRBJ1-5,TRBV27,ASSLESNQPQH
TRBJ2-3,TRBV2,ASTQSLQLDTQY
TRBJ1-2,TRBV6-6,ASSLKTGTGDNYGYT